The 4 T cell receptor beta chains listed next were all sequenced from one sample in a study of T cell repertoires in cytomegalovirus infection. These receptors have no identified antigens. TCRdb reprocessed the reads with MiXCR, giving one entry per CDR3 protein. This table holds about a million distinct CDR3 sequences, around 32% found once. Here the sequenced sample was cultured CD8+ T cells from PBMCs, taken from culture after CMV antigen stimulation. These receptors came from a human donor in good health (CMV status not recorded). Some clones in this sample may be carry-over from other donors' samples.

This clonotype was counted a few times. The chain combines TRBV7-9 with TRBJ2-1, with 8 nucleotides matching TRBD2. The CDR3 contains 16 residues. Germline V lookup: CDR1 SEHNR, CDR2 FQNEAQ (reference sequence). The ends lost 1 base at V and 9 bases at J; junction bases unmatched: 11. The CDR3: CASSLEPGLVNGEQFF. As DNA, the CDR3 is TGTGCCAGCAGCTTAGAACCGGGACTAGTAAACGGTGAGCAGTTCTTC.

V gene TRBV7-3 combines with J gene TRBJ1-1; 9 positions agree with TRBD1. The V segment lost 5 bases and the J segment 3 bases; nucleotides outside the gene matches: 10. This CDR3 has 16 residues. Germline CDR1 reads SGHTA; CDR2 reads FQGTGA. CDR3 DNA sequence: TGTGCCAGCAGCGACAAGGACAGGGGTGGGGACACTGAAGCTTTCTTT. Translated: CASSDKDRGGDTEAFF.

The table lists this clonotype with a few counts. The chain links TRBV6-6 to TRBJ1-2, with a possible D match to TRBD1 (5 bases). Germline V gives CDR1 MNHNY, CDR2 SVGAGI (reference sequence). V lost 2 bases to trimming and J lost 7 bases, with 8 bases between them. The length of the CDR3 is 12 residues. The CDR3 region is CASSYDQGGYTF. In DNA form, the CDR3 reads TGTGCCAGCAGTTACGATCAGGGTGGCTACACCTTC.

The chain employs TRBV28 and TRBJ1-1; D gene uncertain. The CDR3 consists of 14 residues. Trimming took 0 bases from V and 2 from J, leaving 7 bases between them. Germline V gene data show CDR1 as MDHEN and CDR2 as SYDVKM. In DNA form, the CDR3 reads TGTGCCAGCAGTTTATGGGCGGAAAACACTGAAGCTTTCTTT. Its protein product is CASSLWAENTEAFF.